This T cell receptor beta chain emerged from a study of shared clonotypes between healthy human individuals. Study-wide context: Per donor, CD8 memory used one plate, CD8 naive used two, CD4 memory used three and CD4 naive used three. The study, taken as a whole, reports: Incomplete sequencing of sorted subsets was indicated by rarefaction despite large depth. The sampled material consisted only of blood, and tissue repertoires are likely to differ.

Remarks on this clone: The antigen is unknown. At the DNA level, this CDR3 is encoded by other sequences in the same sample as well.

TCRdb's table, derived via immunoSEQ multiplex PCR, lists solely in-frame clones and lacks some. The sample yields about 2 million clones, about 95% seen once. Naive CD8 cells lacked CD45RO, underwent positive selection for CCR7 and left out terminally differentiated effector memory CD45RA+ cells. Each of the donors was a healthy adult who was HIV-negative and had not had a recent acute infection or vaccination. CDR3 length equals 15 residues. Trimming took off 6 bases at V and 0 bases at J, with 11 bases between the two ends. In germline, CDR1 is MNHEY, CDR2 SVGAGI. Sequencing was carried out using naive CD8+ T cells sorted from blood. The TCR sequence derives from a man aged 18-30 years in good health. The chain recombines TRBV6-5 with TRBJ2-2; D could derive from TRBD1 or TRBD2 (5 bases each). This CDR3 reads CASSFVGANTGELFF. As DNA, the CDR3 is TGTGCCAGCAGCTTCGTGGGGGCGAACACCGGGGAGCTGTTTTTT.